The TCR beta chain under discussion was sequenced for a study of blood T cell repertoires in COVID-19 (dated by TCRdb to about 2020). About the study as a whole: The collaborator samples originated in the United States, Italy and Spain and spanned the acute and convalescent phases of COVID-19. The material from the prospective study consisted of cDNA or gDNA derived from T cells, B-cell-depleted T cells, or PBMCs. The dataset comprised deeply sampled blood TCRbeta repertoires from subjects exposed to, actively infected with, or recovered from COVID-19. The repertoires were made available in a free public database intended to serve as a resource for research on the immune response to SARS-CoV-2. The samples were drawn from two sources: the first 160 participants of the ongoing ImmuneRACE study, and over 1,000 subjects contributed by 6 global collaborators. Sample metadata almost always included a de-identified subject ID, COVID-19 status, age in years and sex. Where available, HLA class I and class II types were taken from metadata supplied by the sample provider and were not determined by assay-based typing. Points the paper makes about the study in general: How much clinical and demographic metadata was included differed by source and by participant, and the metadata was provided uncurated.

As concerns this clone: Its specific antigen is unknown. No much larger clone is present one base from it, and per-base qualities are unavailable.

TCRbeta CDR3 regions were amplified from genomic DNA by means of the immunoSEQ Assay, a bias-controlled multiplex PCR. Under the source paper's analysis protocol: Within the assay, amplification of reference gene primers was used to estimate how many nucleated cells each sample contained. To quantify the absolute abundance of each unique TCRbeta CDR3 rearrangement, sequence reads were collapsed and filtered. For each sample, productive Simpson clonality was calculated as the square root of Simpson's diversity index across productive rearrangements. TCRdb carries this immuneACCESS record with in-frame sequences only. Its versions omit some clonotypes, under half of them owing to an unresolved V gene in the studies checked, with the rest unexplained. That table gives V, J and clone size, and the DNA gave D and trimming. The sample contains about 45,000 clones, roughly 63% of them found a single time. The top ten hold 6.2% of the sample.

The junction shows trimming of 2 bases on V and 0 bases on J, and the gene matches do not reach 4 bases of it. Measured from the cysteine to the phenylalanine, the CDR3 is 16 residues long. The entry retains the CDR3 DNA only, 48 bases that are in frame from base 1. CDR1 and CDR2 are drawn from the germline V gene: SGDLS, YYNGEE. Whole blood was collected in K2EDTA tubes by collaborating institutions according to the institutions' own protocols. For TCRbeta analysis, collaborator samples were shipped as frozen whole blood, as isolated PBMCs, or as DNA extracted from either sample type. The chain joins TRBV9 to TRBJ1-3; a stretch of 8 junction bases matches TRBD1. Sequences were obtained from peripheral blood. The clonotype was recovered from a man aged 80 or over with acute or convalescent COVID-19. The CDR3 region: CASSVTGGSSGNTIYF. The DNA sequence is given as TGTGCCAGCAGCGTTACAGGGGGTAGCTCTGGAAACACCATATATTTT.